The sequence of this TCR beta chain was determined in a study of T cell repertoires and HLA-DP antigens. The CDR3 is made up of 15 amino acids. Germline CDR1 reads LGHNA; CDR2 reads YNFKEQ. The ends lost 8 bases at V and 2 bases at J; junction bases unmatched: 7. As for this clone: The antigen remains unidentified.

Profiled with immunoSEQ multiplex PCR; TCRdb holds only in-frame clones, not every one. The sample lists some 89,000 clones, roughly 86% occurring once. The chain joins TRBV4-2 to TRBJ2-3; 10 bases agree with TRBD2. The source of this sequence is a man between 45 and 60 years old in good health and CMV-seronegative. The sequencing sample was made of CD4+ T cells from PBMCs. The CDR3: CASGGLARTTDTQYF. The CDR3 DNA reads as TGTGCCAGCGGGGGACTAGCGCGGACCACAGATACGCAGTATTTT.